This entry is about one T cell receptor beta chain. The antigen remains unidentified. The sample belongs to a study of blood T cells in healthy people across ages. Germline V gene lookup returns CDR1 SGHDT and CDR2 YYEEEE. This CDR3 has 13 amino acids. Trimming pared 4 bases from V and 3 bases from J, leaving 9 bases between. Ranging in age from about 6 to 90, the donors were healthy Caucasian individuals from Russia. Regarding the study as a whole: Conclusively comparing naive with antigen-experienced cells was impossible with unsorted PBMCs. Long-lived donors carried more naive CD4+ cells and greater diversity than aged donors. Roughly linear age-related decline in beta diversity appeared, significant by age around 42.

With a J-beta primer mix and a sample-barcoded 5' primer, a second PCR ran about 7 to 12 cycles. TCRdb re-called the 5' RACE reads through MiXCR, storing one row per CDR3 protein. Among around 800,000 distinct CDR3 sequences listed, about 42% were seen once. The sequence was collected from a man aged 55 to 70 in good health. The chain combines TRBV5-6 with TRBJ2-3, with D maybe TRBD1 (5 bases). Material for sequencing was blood. The CDR3 region has the DNA TGTGCCAGCAGCCCTAGACAGACAGATACGCAGTATTTT. Protein sequence: CASSPRQTDTQYF.